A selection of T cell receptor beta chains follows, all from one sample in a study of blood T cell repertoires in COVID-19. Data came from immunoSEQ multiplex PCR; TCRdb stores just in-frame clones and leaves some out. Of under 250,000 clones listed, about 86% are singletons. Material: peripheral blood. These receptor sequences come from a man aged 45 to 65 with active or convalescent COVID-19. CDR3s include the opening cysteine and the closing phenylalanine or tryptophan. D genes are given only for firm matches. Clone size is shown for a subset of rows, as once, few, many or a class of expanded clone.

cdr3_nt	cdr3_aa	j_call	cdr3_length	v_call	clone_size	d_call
TGTGCCAGCAGCTTAGACAGGGGTGCGAGCTACACCTTC	CASSLDRGASYTF	TRBJ1-2	13	TRBV5-4	NA	TRBD1
TGTGCCAGCAGCGTAGGGAGCGGGGGCCACGAGCAGTACTTC	CASSVGSGGHEQYF	TRBJ2-7	14	TRBV9	NA	TRBD2
TGTGCCAGCAGCCAAGGTACAGGGGGCGAAGGCTACACCTTC	CASSQGTGGEGYTF	TRBJ1-2	14	TRBV4-2	NA	TRBD1
TGTGCCAGCAGCGCCCGACTAGCGGGGGGGCCGTCGAATGAGCAGTTCTTC	CASSARLAGGPSNEQFF	TRBJ2-1	17	TRBV4-2	once	TRBD2
TGTGCCAGCTCACCGAGGGGGGGTATGCGAGCTAACTATGGCTACACCTTC	CASSPRGGMRANYGYTF	TRBJ1-2	17	TRBV6-4	NA	NA
TGCAGCGTTGAGGAGGGTACCCAGGCCGGGGAGCTGTTTTTT	CSVEEGTQAGELFF	TRBJ2-2	14	TRBV29-1	NA	NA
TGTGCCAGCAGCTTAGCATCCCCTCGCCAGGGCGGCAATCAGCCCCAGCATTTT	CASSLASPRQGGNQPQHF	TRBJ1-5	18	TRBV7-8	NA	NA
TGTGCCAGCAGCCCGGGGACAGGCCATACTAATGAAAAACTGTTTTTT	CASSPGTGHTNEKLFF	TRBJ1-4	16	TRBV11-2	once	TRBD1
TGTGCCAGCAGCTCACGACAGTCAACTAATGAAAAACTGTTTTTT	CASSSRQSTNEKLFF	TRBJ1-4	15	TRBV11-3	NA	NA
TGTGCCAGCAGTTTCGGGGGCTACAATGAGCAGTTCTTC	CASSFGGYNEQFF	TRBJ2-1	13	TRBV6-2/TRBV6-3	once	NA
TGTGCCAGCAGTTTAGTGGGGGGGCGGGCTAACTATGGCTACACCTTC	CASSLVGGRANYGYTF	TRBJ1-2	16	TRBV27	NA	NA
TGTGCCACCAGCAGAGTGAATGCAGGGGATCAGCCCCAGCATTTT	CATSRVNAGDQPQHF	TRBJ1-5	15	TRBV15	NA	NA
TGCAGCGTTGAAGGGGGGGGACAGGGGCAATTTTACAATGAGCAGTTCTTC	CSVEGGGQGQFYNEQFF	TRBJ2-1	17	TRBV29-1	NA	TRBD1
TGTGCCAGCAGCTCCCCGGGAGGGCACTATGGCTACACCTTC	CASSSPGGHYGYTF	TRBJ1-2	14	TRBV7-2	NA	NA